This is a list of T cell receptor beta chains from one sample in a study of follicular helper T cells after annual influenza vaccination. Using immunoSEQ multiplex PCR, the repertoire was profiled, and TCRdb retains in-frame clones only, with some absent. The sample shows 800 to 900 clones, 70% to 80% of them seen only once. The input for sequencing was CXCR5+ CD38+ circulating T follicular helper cells from blood, taken on the day of influenza vaccination. These receptors all come from an adult who received the influenza vaccine. The CDR3 runs from the conserved cysteine through the conserved F or W. D genes are given only for firm matches. Some rows have no size entry. The others give once, few or many, or a class for an expanded clone.

TRBJ1-1 | TRBV5-6 | TRBD1 | - | CASSVDRGVVSTEAFF | TGTGCCAGCAGCGTGGACAGGGGGGTGGTTTCGACTGAAGCTTTCTTT
TRBJ2-1 | TRBV2 | - | - | CASSEALPQWYNEQFF | TGTGCCAGCAGTGAAGCGCTTCCCCAGTGGTACAATGAGCAGTTCTTC
TRBJ2-5 | TRBV5-8 | TRBD2 | - | CASSGGLAGLEETQYF | TGTGCCAGCAGCGGGGGACTAGCGGGGCTTGAAGAGACCCAGTACTTC
TRBJ1-1 | TRBV7-2 | TRBD1 | - | CASSWDSLNTEAFF | TGTGCCAGCAGCTGGGACAGTTTGAACACTGAAGCTTTCTTT
TRBJ2-7 | TRBV11-3 | - | - | CASSPLGKIGDYEQYF | TGTGCCAGCAGCCCCCTCGGCAAAATTGGGGACTACGAGCAGTACTTC
TRBJ2-7 | TRBV10-1 | - | - | CARGHYEQYF | TGCGCCAGGGGCCATTACGAGCAGTACTTC
TRBJ1-5 | TRBV13 | - | few | CASSLRTARSNQPQHF | TGTGCCAGCAGCCTACGGACAGCTCGAAGCAATCAGCCCCAGCATTTT
TRBJ2-7 | TRBV6-1 | TRBD1 | - | CASREPGTADEQYF | TGTGCCAGCAGAGAACCAGGGACAGCGGACGAGCAGTACTTC
TRBJ2-1 | TRBV6-6 | TRBD2 | - | CASRVGGGYNEQFF | TGTGCCAGCAGAGTCGGGGGGGGCTACAATGAGCAGTTCTTC
TRBJ2-2 | TRBV9 | - | once | CASSVDRPGNTGELFF | TGTGCCAGCAGCGTAGACAGGCCAGGCAACACCGGGGAGCTGTTTTTT
TRBJ2-2 | TRBV10-3 | TRBD1 | - | CAISWTGDTGELFF | TGTGCCATCAGCTGGACAGGGGACACCGGGGAGCTGTTTTTT
TRBJ1-2 | TRBV4-2 | - | few | CASSQGSGGYGYTF | TGTGCCAGCAGCCAAGGCTCGGGTGGCTATGGCTACACCTTC
TRBJ1-1 | TRBV6-6 | - | few | CASSPGTNTEAFF | TGTGCCAGCAGCCCCGGCACGAACACTGAAGCTTTCTTT
TRBJ2-2 | TRBV18 | - | few | CASFYRTASSGELFF | TGTGCCAGCTTTTATCGGACAGCAAGCTCCGGGGAGCTGTTTTTT
TRBJ1-3 | TRBV7-2 | - | few | CASSLQTGSGNTIYF | TGTGCCAGCAGCCTACAAACAGGCTCTGGAAACACCATATATTTT